What follows describes a single T cell receptor beta chain. This specimen comes from a study of CD8 T cells in ankylosing spondylitis. V lost 8 bases, J lost 3 bases, and 8 bases stayed unmatched. Germline assignment: CDR1 ENHRY and CDR2 SYGVKD. The CDR3 is 14 amino acids. Each CDR3 protein is one row after TCRdb ran MiXCR on the 5' RACE reads. The table has 250,000 or so distinct CDR3 sequences, approximately 24% seen once. This sequence originates from a male donor with ankylosing spondylitis or in good health (not recorded which). The V call is TRBV10-3, the J call TRBJ2-3; 7 bases match TRBD2. The specimen sequenced was blood, either unsorted or a sorted T cell fraction (not recorded which). This CDR3 reads CAIGLGGATDTQYF. CDR3 DNA sequence: TGTGCCATCGGACTGGGAGGGGCTACAGATACGCAGTATTTT.